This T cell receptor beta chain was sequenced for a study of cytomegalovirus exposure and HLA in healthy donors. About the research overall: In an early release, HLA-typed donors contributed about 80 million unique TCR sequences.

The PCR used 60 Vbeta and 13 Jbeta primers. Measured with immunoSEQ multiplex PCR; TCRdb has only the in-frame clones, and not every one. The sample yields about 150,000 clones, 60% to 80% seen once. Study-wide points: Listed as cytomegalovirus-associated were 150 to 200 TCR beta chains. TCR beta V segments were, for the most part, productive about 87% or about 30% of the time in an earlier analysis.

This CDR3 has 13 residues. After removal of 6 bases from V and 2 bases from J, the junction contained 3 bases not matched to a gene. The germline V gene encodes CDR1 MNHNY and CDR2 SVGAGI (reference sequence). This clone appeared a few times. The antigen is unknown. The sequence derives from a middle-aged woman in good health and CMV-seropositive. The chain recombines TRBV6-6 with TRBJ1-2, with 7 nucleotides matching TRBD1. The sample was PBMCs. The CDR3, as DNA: TGTGCCAGCAGCACGACAGGGAACTATGGCTACACCTTC. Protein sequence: CASSTTGNYGYTF.